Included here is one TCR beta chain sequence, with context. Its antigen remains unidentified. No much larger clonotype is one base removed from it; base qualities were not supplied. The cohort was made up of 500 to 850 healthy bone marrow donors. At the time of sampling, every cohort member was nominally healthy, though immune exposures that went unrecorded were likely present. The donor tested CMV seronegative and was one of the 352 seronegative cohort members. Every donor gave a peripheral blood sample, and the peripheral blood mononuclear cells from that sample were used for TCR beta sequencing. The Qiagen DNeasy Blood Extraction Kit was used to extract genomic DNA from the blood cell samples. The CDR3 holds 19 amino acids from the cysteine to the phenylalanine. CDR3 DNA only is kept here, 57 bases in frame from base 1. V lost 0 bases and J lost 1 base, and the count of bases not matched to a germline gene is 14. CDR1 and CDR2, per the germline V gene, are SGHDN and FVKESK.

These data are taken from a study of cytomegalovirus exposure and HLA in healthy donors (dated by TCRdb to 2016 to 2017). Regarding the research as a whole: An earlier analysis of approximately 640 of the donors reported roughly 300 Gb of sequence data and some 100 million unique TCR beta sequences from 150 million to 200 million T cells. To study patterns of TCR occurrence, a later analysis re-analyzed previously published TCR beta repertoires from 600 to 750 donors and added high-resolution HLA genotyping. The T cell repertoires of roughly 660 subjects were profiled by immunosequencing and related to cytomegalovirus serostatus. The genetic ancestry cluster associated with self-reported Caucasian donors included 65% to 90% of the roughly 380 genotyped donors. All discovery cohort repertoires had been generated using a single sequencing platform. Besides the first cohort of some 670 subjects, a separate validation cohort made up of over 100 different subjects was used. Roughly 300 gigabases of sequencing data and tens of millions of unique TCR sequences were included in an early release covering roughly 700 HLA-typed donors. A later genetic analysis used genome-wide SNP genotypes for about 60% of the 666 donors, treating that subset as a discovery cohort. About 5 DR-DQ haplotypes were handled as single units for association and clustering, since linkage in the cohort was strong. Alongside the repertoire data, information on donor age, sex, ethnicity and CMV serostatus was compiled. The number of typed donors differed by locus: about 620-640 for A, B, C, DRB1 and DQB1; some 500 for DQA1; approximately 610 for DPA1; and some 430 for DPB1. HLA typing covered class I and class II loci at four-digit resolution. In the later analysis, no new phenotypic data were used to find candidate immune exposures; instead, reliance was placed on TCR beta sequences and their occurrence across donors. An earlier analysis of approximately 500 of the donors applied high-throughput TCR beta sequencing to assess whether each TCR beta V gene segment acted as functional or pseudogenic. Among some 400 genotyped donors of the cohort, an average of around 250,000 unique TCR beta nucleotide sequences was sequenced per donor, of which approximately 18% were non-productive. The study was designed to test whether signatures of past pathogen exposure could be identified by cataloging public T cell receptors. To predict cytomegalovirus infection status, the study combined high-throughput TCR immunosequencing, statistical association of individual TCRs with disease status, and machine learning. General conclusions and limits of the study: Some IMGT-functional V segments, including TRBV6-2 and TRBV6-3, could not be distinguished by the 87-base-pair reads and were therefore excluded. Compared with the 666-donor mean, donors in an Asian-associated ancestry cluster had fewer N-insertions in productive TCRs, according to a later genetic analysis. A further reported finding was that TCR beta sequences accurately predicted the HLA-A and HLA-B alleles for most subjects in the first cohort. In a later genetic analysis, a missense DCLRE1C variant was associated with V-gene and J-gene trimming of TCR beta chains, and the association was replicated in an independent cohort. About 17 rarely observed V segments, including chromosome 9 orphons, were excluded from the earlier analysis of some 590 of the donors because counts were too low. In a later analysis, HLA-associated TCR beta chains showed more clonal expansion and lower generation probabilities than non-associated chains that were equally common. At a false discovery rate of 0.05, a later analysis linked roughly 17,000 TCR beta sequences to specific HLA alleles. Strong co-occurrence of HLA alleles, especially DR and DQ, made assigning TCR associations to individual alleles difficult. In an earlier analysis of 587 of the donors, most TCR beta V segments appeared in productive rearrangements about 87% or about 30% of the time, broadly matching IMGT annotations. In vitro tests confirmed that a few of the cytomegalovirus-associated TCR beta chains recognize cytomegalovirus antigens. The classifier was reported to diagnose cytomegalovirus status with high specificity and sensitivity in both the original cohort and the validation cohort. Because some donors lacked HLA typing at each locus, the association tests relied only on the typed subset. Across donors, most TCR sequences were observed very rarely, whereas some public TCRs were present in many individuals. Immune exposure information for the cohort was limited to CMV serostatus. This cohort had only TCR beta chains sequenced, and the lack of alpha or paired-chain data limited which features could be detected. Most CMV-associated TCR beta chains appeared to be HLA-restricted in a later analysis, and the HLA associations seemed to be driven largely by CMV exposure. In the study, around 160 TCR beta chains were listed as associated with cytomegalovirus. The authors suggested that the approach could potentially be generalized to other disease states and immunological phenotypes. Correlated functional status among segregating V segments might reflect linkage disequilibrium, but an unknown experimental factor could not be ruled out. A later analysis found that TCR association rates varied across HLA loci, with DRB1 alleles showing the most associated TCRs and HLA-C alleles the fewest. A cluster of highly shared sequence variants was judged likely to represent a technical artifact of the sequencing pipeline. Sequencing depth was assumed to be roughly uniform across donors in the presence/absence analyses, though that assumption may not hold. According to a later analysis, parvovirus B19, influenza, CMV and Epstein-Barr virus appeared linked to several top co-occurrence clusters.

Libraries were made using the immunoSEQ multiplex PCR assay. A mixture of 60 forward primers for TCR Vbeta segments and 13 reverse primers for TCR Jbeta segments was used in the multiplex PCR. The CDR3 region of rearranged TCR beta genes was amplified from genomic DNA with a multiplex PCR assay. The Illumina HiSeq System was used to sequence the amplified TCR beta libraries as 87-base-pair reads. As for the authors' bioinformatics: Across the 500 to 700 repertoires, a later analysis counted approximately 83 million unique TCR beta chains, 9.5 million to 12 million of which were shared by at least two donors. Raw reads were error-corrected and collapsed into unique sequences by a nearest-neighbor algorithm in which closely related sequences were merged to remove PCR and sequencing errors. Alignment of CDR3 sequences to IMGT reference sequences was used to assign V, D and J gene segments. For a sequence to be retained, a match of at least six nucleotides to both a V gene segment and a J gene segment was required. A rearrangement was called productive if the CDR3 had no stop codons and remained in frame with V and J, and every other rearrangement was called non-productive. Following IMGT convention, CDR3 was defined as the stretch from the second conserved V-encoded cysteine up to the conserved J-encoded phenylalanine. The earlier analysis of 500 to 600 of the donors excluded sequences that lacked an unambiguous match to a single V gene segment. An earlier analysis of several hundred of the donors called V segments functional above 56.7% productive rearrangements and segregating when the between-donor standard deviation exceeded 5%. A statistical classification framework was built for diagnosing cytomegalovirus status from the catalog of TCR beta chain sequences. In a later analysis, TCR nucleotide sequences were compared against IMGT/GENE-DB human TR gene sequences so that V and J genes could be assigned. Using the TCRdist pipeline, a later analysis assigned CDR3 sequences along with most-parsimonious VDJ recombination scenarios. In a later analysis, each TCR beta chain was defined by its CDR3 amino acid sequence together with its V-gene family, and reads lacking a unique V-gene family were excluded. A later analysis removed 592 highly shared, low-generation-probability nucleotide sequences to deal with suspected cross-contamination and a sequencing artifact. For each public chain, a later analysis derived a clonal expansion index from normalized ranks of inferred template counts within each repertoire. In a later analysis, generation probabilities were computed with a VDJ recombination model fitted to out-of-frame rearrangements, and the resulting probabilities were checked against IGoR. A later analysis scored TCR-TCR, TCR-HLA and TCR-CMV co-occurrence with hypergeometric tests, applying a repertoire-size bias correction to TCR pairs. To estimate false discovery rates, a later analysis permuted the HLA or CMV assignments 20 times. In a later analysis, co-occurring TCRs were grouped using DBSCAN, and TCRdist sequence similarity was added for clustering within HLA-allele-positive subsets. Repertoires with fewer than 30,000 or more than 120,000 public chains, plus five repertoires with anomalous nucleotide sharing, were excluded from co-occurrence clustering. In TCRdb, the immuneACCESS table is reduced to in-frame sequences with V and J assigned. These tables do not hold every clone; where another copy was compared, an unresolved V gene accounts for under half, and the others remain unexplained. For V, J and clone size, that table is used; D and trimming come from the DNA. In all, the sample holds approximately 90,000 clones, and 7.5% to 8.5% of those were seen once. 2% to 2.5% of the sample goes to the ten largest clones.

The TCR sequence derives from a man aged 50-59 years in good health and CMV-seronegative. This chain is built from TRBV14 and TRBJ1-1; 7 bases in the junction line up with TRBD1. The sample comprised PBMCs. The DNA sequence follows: TGTGCCAGCAGCCAAGATAGCATGGACAGGATGTCGAAGAACACTGAAGCTTTCTTT. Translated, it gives CASSQDSMDRMSKNTEAFF.